The rows below give T cell receptor beta chains drawn from one sample of a study of T cell repertoires in cytomegalovirus infection. TCRdb fed the reads into MiXCR, producing one record per CDR3 protein. The sample lists 150,000 to 200,000 distinct CDR3 sequences; more than 9% were seen once. The sequenced material came from PBMCs. Receptor source: a human donor in good health (CMV status not recorded). Some clones in this sample may be carry-over from other donors' samples. CDR3s leave out the opening cysteine and the closing phenylalanine or tryptophan.

CDR3: ASSPQGHREKLF
V: TRBV11-2
J: TRBJ1-4

CDR3: ASSQKAGHEQF
V: TRBV3-1
J: TRBJ2-1

CDR3: ASSYASGYEQY
V: TRBV6-2/TRBV6-3
J: TRBJ2-7

CDR3: ASSLRGQAGGEQF
V: TRBV28
J: TRBJ2-1

CDR3: ASSLDQGYKNIQY
V: TRBV18
J: TRBJ2-4

CDR3: ASGYLMRTGELF
V: TRBV5-6
J: TRBJ2-2

CDR3: ASGRTGNQVYGYT
V: TRBV2
J: TRBJ1-2

CDR3: ASSSRGLYGYT
V: TRBV7-2
J: TRBJ1-2

CDR3: ASSPSIGAF
V: TRBV7-9
J: TRBJ1-1

CDR3: ASSLSGGDGTDTQY
V: TRBV28
J: TRBJ2-3

CDR3: ASSSPLTGLAGYT
V: TRBV12-3/TRBV12-4
J: TRBJ1-2

CDR3: ASSLGQAIYGYT
V: TRBV7-9
J: TRBJ1-2

CDR3: ASSPEAVEELF
V: TRBV7-9
J: TRBJ2-2

CDR3: ASSQRAYNEAF
V: TRBV14
J: TRBJ1-1

CDR3: ASSPRPPPPPRAIEAF
V: TRBV7-2
J: TRBJ1-1

CDR3: ASSPTSGRWF
V: TRBV6-2/TRBV6-3
J: TRBJ2-1